This T cell receptor (beta chain) is drawn from a study of naive and memory T cell subsets listed by TCRdb under 2017. Notes on the research overall: The study applied an open-source, UMI-based TCR alpha and beta sequencing pipeline to sorted naive and memory peripheral blood T cell subsets. The results of the functional CMV T cell responses matched the IgG serology results in every case. RNA was DNase-treated and reverse transcribed with TCR constant-region primers, mostly using SuperScript III.

The cysteine opens and the phenylalanine closes a CDR3 of 14 amino acids. This entry keeps only the CDR3 DNA: 42 bases, framed from base 1. CDR1 LNHDA and CDR2 SQIVND are derived from the germline V gene (reference sequence). V loses 4 bases, J loses 2 bases, and the germline ends lie 12 bases apart. This clonotype has just a few counts. No antigen is known for it. Base quality data are lacking; no much larger clone is found one base away. From the second PCR step onward, the TCR alpha chain libraries and the TCR beta chain libraries were amplified separately. To determine each donor's CMV status, fresh PBMCs were stimulated overnight with CMV viral lysate, and IFNgamma production from CD4+ T cells was then assessed. CD4 T cells were positively selected using Miltenyi beads, after which CD8 T cells were positively selected from the CD4-negative fraction. After staining for CD3, CD4, CD8, CD45RA, CD27 and a live/dead dye, cells were sorted on a BD Aria II into four subsets based on CD45RA and CD27. Effector memory cells were sorted as CD45RA-CD27-, whereas EMRA cells were sorted as CD45RA+CD27-. Blood was obtained from a few healthy volunteers, and the blood from each volunteer was fractionated into CD4 and CD8 T cells and subsequently into four differentiation subsets. About 130 ml of peripheral blood was collected from each donor, and PBMC were isolated from the blood using Ficoll-Paque PLUS density-gradient centrifugation. Sorted cells were lysed in RLT buffer, after which RNA was extracted using a Qiagen RNeasy kit and stored at -80 degrees C.

Receptor libraries were prepared by UMI-ligation and nested PCR. To cover both TRBC1 and TRBC2, the beta constant-region primer consisted of an equimolar mix of two oligonucleotides. Four rounds of PCR were used to amplify ligated cDNA, with nested alpha and beta constant-region primers being used together with the SP2 primer. A single-stranded oligonucleotide carrying the SP2 primer and a 12-nucleotide UMI was ligated to the 3' end of the cDNA by T4 RNA ligase 1. Incubation of the ligation reaction lasted about 18-25 hours at 16 degrees C. PCR2 was usually performed as a SYBR Green qPCR and halted at a preset threshold so that over-amplification would not occur. Apart from the first purification, every purification step used Agencourt AMPure XP magnetic beads. Library quantification was done by Qubit, followed by a TapeStation check on which the main peak was expected at around 650 bp. Sequencing of the pooled libraries was done on an Illumina MiSeq using v2 2x251 paired-end kits, which typically yielded about 0.85-2 million reads per sample. Each sample was pooled at about 4 nM, and about 5-8% PhiX was included to help cluster recognition. The original pipeline was this. Decombinator assigned V and J genes to Demultiplexor-processed FASTQ reads by tag matching, allowing a single base-pair mismatch. UMIs were used by Collapsinator to correct both sequencing errors and frequency errors arising from PCR heterogeneity. TCRs were translated and CDR3s were extracted from the conserved cysteine to the FGXG phenylalanine by CDR3Translator, with non-productive sequences being flagged. Repertoires were subsampled to equal numbers of UMI-defined TCRs before Gini, Shannon entropy and inverse Simpson indices were calculated. Power-law fits to clonotype abundance distributions were performed by maximum likelihood within the linear range. Similar UMI counts, unique TCR numbers and clonal distributions were obtained with the pipeline and with MIGEC on one naive CD8 sample. Repertoires were searched for 7,322 CMV-associated CDR3 sequences compiled from VDJdb and a published dataset. TCRdb took the public reads, trimmed them with fastp at Q25, ran MiXCR for clone calling and kept in-frame beta chains. Every distinct CDR3 protein forms one entry, paired with its most common genes and DNA. V and J calls and clone size were set by TCRdb, not the authors. This sample lists tens of thousands of distinct CDR3 sequences; 15% to 20% were detected once. Jointly, the top ten make up around 3.3% of the sample.

What the research found in general, with its limitations: Gini index rose and Shannon and inverse Simpson diversity fell from naive through CM, EM and EMRA in both CD4 and CD8 cells. After error correction, over 95% of naive TCR sequences appeared only once, giving much steeper abundance distributions than memory subsets. The repertoire findings for the naive and memory subsets could not be validated against a ground truth because none was available. RNA-based TCR counts may be influenced by expression changes linked to T cell activation and differentiation. TCR abundance followed a power law whose exponent differed between naive and memory subsets but was consistent across the three individuals. Each clonotype was defined as a single alpha or beta chain sequence rather than as a paired alpha/beta receptor.

The TCR was taken from a human donor in good health. The rearrangement combines TRBV19 with TRBJ2-7, with a weak D call of TRBD1 (5 bases match). Sequenced: effector memory CD4+ T cells from blood. What the cell subset or site label conveys for this sample: effector memory, CD45RA- CD27-. The DNA is TGTGCCAGTAGTACCACAGGTCGGGCCTACGAGCAGTACTTC. Its translation reads: CASSTTGRAYEQYF.